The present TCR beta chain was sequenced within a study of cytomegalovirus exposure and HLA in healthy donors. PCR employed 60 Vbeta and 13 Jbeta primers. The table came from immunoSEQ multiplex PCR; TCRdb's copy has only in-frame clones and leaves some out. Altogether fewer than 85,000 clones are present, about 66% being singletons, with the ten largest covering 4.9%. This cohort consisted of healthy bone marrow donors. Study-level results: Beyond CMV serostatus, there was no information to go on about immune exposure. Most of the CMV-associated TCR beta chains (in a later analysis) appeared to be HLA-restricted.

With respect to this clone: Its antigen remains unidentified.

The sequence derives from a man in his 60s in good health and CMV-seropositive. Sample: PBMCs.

The CDR3 here is CASSPPGQGNSPLHF. CDR3 DNA: TGTGCCAGCAGCCCTCCGGGACAGGGGAATTCACCCCTCCACTTT. The chain is built from TRBV7-9 and TRBJ1-6, with TRBD1 matching over 10 bases. From germline, CDR1 is SEHNR and CDR2 FQNEAQ (reference sequence). The CDR3 runs to 15 residues. J gave up 7 bases and V 5 bases, and 5 bases lay outside the gene matches.